Below are 4 T cell receptor beta chains sequenced from a single sample in a study of blood T cell repertoires in COVID-19. Measured with immunoSEQ multiplex PCR; TCRdb has only the in-frame clones, and not every one. The profile shows around 46,000 clones, roughly 86% of them singletons. Material for sequencing was PBMCs or T cells enriched from blood (not recorded which). Receptors were obtained from a woman aged 50 to 65 who had recovered from COVID-19.

V usage is TRBV9 and J usage is TRBJ1-2; 9 bases are shared with TRBD1. Germline V gives CDR1 SGDLS, CDR2 YYNGEE. V trimming: 0 bases; J trimming: 8 bases; junction bases outside the gene matches: 5. This CDR3 contains 14 residues. DNA for the CDR3: TGTGCCAGCAGCGTAGCTACAGGGGGCGGCGGCTACACCTTC. Its translation is CASSVATGGGGYTF.

The chain recombines TRBV2 with TRBJ1-1, with a tentative D call TRBD1 (5 bases). Germline CDR1 reads SNHLY; CDR2 reads FYNNEI. The CDR3 totals 14 residues. The V gene lost 1 base and the J gene lost 4 bases, with 10 bases spanning the gap. The CDR3: CASSEEGEGTEAFF. The CDR3 bases are TGTGCCAGCAGTGAAGAAGGGGAGGGCACTGAAGCTTTCTTT.

This chain joins TRBV11-2 and TRBJ2-2, with D uncertain. The CDR3 has 15 amino acids. The V gene's germline CDR1 is SGHAT and CDR2 FQNNGV. The germline V and J ends were trimmed by 1 base and 2 bases, with 8 bases remaining between them. The CDR3 loop reads CASSLGGSNTGELFF. CDR3 sequence (DNA): TGTGCCAGCAGCTTAGGCGGCTCTAACACCGGGGAGCTGTTTTTT.

This clone was counted once. The rearrangement joins TRBV9 to TRBJ1-2; 8 nucleotides match TRBD1. Germline loops: CDR1 SGDLS, CDR2 YYNGEE. V shed 0 bases, J shed 4 bases, and the junction held 17 bases outside the gene matches. The CDR3 runs 19 residues. The CDR3 reads CASSVGVPGGRVRIYGYTF. The CDR3 coding sequence is TGTGCCAGCAGCGTAGGGGTCCCAGGGGGCAGGGTGAGAATCTATGGCTACACCTTC.